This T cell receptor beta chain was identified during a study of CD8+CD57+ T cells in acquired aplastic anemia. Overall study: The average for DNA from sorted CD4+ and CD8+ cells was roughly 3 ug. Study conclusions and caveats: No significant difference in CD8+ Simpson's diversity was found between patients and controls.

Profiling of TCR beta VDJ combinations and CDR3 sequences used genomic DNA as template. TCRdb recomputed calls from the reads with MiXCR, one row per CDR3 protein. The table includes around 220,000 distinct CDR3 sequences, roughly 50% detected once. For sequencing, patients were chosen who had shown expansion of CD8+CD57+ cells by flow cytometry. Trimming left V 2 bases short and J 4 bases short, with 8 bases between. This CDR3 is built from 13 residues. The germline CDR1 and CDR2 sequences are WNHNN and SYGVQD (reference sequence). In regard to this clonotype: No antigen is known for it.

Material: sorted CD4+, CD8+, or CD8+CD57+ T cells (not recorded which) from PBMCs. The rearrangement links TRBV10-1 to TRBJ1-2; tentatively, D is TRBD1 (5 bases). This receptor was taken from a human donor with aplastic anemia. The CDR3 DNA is TGCGCCAGCAGTGAGGGCAGGGCCTATGGCTACACCTTC. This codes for CASSEGRAYGYTF.